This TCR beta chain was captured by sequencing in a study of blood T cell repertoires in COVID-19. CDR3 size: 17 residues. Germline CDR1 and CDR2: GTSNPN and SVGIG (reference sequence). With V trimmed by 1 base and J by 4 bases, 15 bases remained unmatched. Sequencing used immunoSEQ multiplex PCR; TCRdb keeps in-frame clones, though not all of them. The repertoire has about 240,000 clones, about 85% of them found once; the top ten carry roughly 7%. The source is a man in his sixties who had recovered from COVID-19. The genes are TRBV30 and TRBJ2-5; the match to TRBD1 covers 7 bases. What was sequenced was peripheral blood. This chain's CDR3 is CAWSALTTGRQGETQYF. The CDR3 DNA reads TGTGCCTGGAGTGCCCTAACGACGGGACGACAGGGAGAGACCCAGTACTTC. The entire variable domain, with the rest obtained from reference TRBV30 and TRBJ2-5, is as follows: SQTIHQWPATLVQPVGSPLSLECTVEGTSNPNLYWYRQAAGRGLQLLFYSVGIGQISSEVPQNLSASRPQDRQFILSSKKLLLSDSGFYLCAWSALTTGRQGETQYFGPGTRLLVL.